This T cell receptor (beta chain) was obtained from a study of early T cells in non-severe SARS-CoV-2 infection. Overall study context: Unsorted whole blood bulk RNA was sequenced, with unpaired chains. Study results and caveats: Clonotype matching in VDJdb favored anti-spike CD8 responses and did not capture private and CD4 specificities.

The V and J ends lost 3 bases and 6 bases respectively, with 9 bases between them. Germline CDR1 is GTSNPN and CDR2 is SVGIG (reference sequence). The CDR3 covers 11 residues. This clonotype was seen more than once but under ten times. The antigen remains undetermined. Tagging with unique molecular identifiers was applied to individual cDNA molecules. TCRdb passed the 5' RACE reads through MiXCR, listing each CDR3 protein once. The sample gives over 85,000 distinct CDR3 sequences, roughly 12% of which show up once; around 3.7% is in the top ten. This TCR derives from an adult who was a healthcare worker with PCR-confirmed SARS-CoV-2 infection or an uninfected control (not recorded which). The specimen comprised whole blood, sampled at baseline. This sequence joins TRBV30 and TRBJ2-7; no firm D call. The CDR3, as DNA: TGTGCCTGGAGAGGTTGGGCCGAGCAGTACTTC. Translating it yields CAWRGWAEQYF.